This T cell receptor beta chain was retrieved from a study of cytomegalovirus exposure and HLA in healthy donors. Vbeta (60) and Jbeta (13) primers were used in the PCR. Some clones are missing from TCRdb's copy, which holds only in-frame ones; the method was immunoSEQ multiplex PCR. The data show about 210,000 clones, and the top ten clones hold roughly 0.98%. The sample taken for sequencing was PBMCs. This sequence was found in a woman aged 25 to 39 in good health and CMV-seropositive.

The CDR3 protein is CASSLDKVLAGVNNEQFF. CDR3 DNA sequence: TGTGCCAGCAGCTTAGATAAGGTGCTAGCGGGAGTTAACAATGAGCAGTTCTTC. V usage is TRBV7-8 and J usage is TRBJ2-1, with 10 bases matching TRBD2. The CDR3 is made up of 18 amino acids. J gave up 5 bases and V 1 base, and 11 bases lay outside the gene matches. The germline CDR1 and CDR2 sequences are SGHVS and FQNEAQ.